A single sample is the source of the 32 T cell receptor beta chains below, sequenced in a study of CD8 T cells in ankylosing spondylitis. General study findings and limits: In ankylosing spondylitis blood, a motif of eight highly homologous TCR beta variants appeared characteristic.

TCRdb itself ran the 5' RACE reads through MiXCR, one entry per CDR3 protein. The data hold about 390,000 distinct CDR3 sequences, with 20% to 25% observed a single time. For these TCRs, the target antigens are not known. Sequenced input: blood, either unsorted or a sorted T cell fraction (not recorded which). The receptor source for this set is a male donor with ankylosing spondylitis.

The chain combines TRBV10-3 with TRBJ2-7; D tentatively fits TRBD1 or TRBD2 (5 bases each). The CDR3 loop spans 13 amino acids. CDR1 and CDR2 from the germline V gene are ENHRY and SYGVKD. The V and J ends lost 10 bases and 0 bases respectively, with 13 bases between them. For the CDR3, the DNA is TGTGCCACCCTGTCAGGGAGCTCCTACGAGCAGTACTTC. Its translation: CATLSGSSYEQYF.

This sequence joins TRBV15 and TRBJ1-1; D gene uncertain. This CDR3 contains 14 residues. In germline, CDR1 is LNHNV, CDR2 YYDKDF (reference sequence). Trimming removed 5 bases from V and 6 bases from J, with 16 bases in between. The CDR3 nucleotides read TGTGCCACCAGCGGGCGAGATTTAGGCGCTGAAGCTTTCTTT. Translating gives CATSGRDLGAEAFF.

The V call is TRBV7-6, the J call TRBJ2-3; D possibly corresponds to TRBD2 (5 bases). Germline V CDR1 and CDR2: SGHVS, FNYEAQ. With 1 base removed from V and 3 bases from J, the gap between germline ends came to 8 bases. The CDR3 length is 14 residues. CDR3 sequence: CASSLEVATDTQYF. In DNA form, the CDR3 reads TGTGCCAGCAGCTTAGAGGTAGCGACAGATACGCAGTATTTT. Supplemented by reference TRBV7-6 and TRBJ2-3, the full variable domain reads GAGVSQSPRYKVTKRGQDVALRCDPISGHVSLYWYRQALGQGPEFLTYFNYEAQQDKSGLPNDRFSAERPEGSISTLTIQRTEQRDSAMYRCASSLEVATDTQYFGPGTRLTVL.

This clonotype was found a few times. The chain combines TRBV28 with TRBJ2-7; tentative D call: TRBD2 (5 bases). V was shortened by 7 bases and J by 0 bases, with 19 bases between the two germline ends. The CDR3 is made up of 16 amino acids. Germline V gene sequence: CDR1 MDHEN, CDR2 SYDVKM. The CDR3 protein is CASTEAGRASSYEQYF. The CDR3 bases are TGTGCCAGCACCGAAGCCGGGCGGGCCAGCTCCTACGAGCAGTACTTC.

V usage is TRBV7-9 and J usage is TRBJ1-1; 8 bases line up with TRBD1. Trimming at V came to 5 bases and at J to 3 bases, leaving 5 bases not matched to a gene. The CDR3 is 14 amino acids. In germline, CDR1 is SEHNR, CDR2 FQNEAQ (reference sequence). This chain's CDR3 is CASSPQGAYTEAFF. CDR3 DNA sequence: TGTGCCAGCAGCCCCCAGGGGGCTTACACTGAAGCTTTCTTT. Supplemented by reference TRBV7-9 and TRBJ1-1, the full variable domain reads DTGVSQNPRHKITKRGQNVTFRCDPISEHNRLYWYRQTLGQGPEFLTYFQNEAQLEKSRLLSDRFSAERPKGSFSTLEIQRTEQGDSAMYLCASSPQGAYTEAFFGQGTRLTVV.

This chain joins TRBV5-4 and TRBJ2-2; D is possibly TRBD1 (6 bases). V was shortened by 6 bases and J by 1 base, with 7 bases between the two germline ends. The CDR3 extends over 13 amino acids. Germline V gives CDR1 SGHNT, CDR2 YYREEE (reference sequence). DNA for the CDR3: TGTGCCAGCACGGGACAGAACACCGGGGAGCTGTTTTTT. Encoded protein: CASTGQNTGELFF.

The chain recombines TRBV9 with TRBJ1-2, with no clear D. This CDR3 is built from 12 residues. Per germline, CDR1 SGDLS and CDR2 YYNGEE. Trimming shortened V by 3 bases and J by 8 bases, and 11 bases separated the two germline ends. In DNA, the CDR3 is TGTGCCAGCAGCGCAGGCGTTGGGGGCTACACCTTC. It codes for CASSAGVGGYTF.

This clonotype was counted only a few times. The chain joins TRBV7-8 to TRBJ2-5, with 11 bases lining up with TRBD2. Germline CDR1 and CDR2: SGHVS and FQNEAQ. CDR3 length equals 15 residues. J lost 4 bases, V lost 1 base, and 2 bases had no gene match. CDR3 sequence reads: CASSLDSGRGETQYF. In nucleotides, the CDR3 is TGTGCCAGCAGCTTAGATAGCGGGAGGGGAGAGACCCAGTACTTC. Variable domain in full (rest from reference TRBV7-8 and TRBJ2-5): GAGVSQSPRYKVAKRGQDVALRCDPISGHVSLFWYQQALGQGPEFLTYFQNEAQLDKSGLPSDRFFAERPEGSVSTLKIQRTQQEDSAVYLCASSLDSGRGETQYFGPGTRLLVL.

This clonotype was recorded at least ten times. The chain couples TRBV7-3 to TRBJ2-3; 8 bases line up with TRBD2. Trimming at V came to 5 bases and at J to 5 bases, leaving 9 bases not matched to a gene. This CDR3 has 15 amino acids. In germline, CDR1 is SGHTA, CDR2 FQGTGA. For the CDR3, the DNA is TGTGCCAGCAGCCCCCAAGCGGGAGCAGGAGATACGCAGTATTTT. Amino acid sequence: CASSPQAGAGDTQYF.

This clonotype was counted between two and nine times. The V call is TRBV5-1, the J call TRBJ2-3; 8 positions match TRBD2. In germline, CDR1 is SGHRS, CDR2 YFSETQ. The CDR3 spans 15 residues. The V segment lost 4 bases and the J segment 4 bases; nucleotides outside the gene matches: 8. CDR3 coding DNA: TGCGCCAGCAGCGATGCGAGCGGGAGCCCAGATACGCAGTATTTT. It codes for CASSDASGSPDTQYF. The full variable domain, in which reference TRBV5-1 and TRBJ2-3 provide the parts outside the CDR3, is KAGVTQTPRYLIKTRGQQVTLSCSPISGHRSVSWYQQTPGQGLQFLFEYFSETQRNKGNFPGRFSGRQFSNSRSEMNVSTLELGDSALYLCASSDASGSPDTQYFGPGTRLTVL.

This clonotype was observed a few times. The rearrangement joins TRBV12-3 or TRBV12-4 to TRBJ2-7; weak D call: TRBD2 (5 bases). Deletions cut 4 bases from V and 4 bases from J, with 11 bases between. This CDR3 region has 13 residues. The CDR3 is CASSYEGAYEQYF. In DNA form, the CDR3 reads TGTGCCAGCAGTTACGAGGGTGCGTACGAGCAGTACTTC.

This clonotype occurred a few times. V is TRBV18 and J is TRBJ2-1; 9 bases map to TRBD2. With V trimmed by 0 bases and J by 13 bases, 10 bases remained unmatched. This CDR3 is 15 amino acids long. Germline CDR1 KGHSH, CDR2 LQKENI. The CDR3 loop reads CASSPPWTSADRQFF. CDR3 DNA sequence: TGTGCCAGCTCACCACCGTGGACTAGCGCCGACCGCCAGTTCTTC.

This chain connects TRBV5-1 to TRBJ2-3, with D possibly being TRBD1 (6 bases). This CDR3 comprises 15 residues. Germline lookup yields CDR1 SGHRS and CDR2 YFSETQ. Trimming stripped 1 base from V and 2 bases from J, with 11 bases between. Here the CDR3 DNA reads TGCGCCAGCAGCTTGCAGGGGCCATCCACAGATACGCAGTATTTT. Amino acid sequence: CASSLQGPSTDTQYF.

This clonotype was recorded only once. This sequence joins TRBV24-1 and TRBJ2-2; 11 bases agree with TRBD1. CDR3 length: 17 amino acids. The junction had 4 bases not matched to a gene; V was cut back by 2 bases and J by 3 bases. CDR1 and CDR2 from the germline V gene are KGHDR and SFDVKD. The CDR3 bases are TGTGCCACCAGTGATTCAGGGACAGGGGGTTACACCGGGGAGCTGTTTTTT. Protein sequence: CATSDSGTGGYTGELFF.

The chain combines TRBV11-2 with TRBJ2-1, with D unresolved. Germline V lookup: CDR1 SGHAT, CDR2 FQNNGV. V dropped 5 bases and J dropped 5 bases, with 13 bases sitting between them. The CDR3 length is 14 residues. CDR3 sequence reads: CASSPPLRHNEQFF. The CDR3 DNA follows: TGTGCCAGCAGCCCCCCGTTAAGACACAATGAGCAGTTCTTC.

The table lists this clonotype with a few counts. This chain links TRBV29-1 with TRBJ1-2; TRBD1 might be the D (6 bases). This CDR3 spans 11 amino acids. Germline V gives CDR1 SQVTM, CDR2 ANQGSEA. V lost 4 bases and J lost 8, with 11 bases in between. The CDR3 is CSVVRGGGYTF. For the CDR3, the DNA is TGCAGCGTTGTCAGGGGAGGAGGCTACACCTTC.

This clonotype was detected a few times. The CDR3 DNA is TGTGCCAGCTCACCACGGATTTCTGGGACAGGGGTAATAGAGACCCAGTACTTC. It translates to CASSPRISGTGVIETQYF. This chain joins TRBV18 and TRBJ2-5, with 10 positions matching TRBD1. Looked up from germline, CDR1 is KGHSH and CDR2 is LQKENI. The CDR3 runs 18 residues. V lost 1 base to trimming and J lost 4 bases; unmatched junction nucleotides: 12.

This chain connects TRBV4-2 to TRBJ2-7; 10 positions match TRBD2. Unmatched junction bases numbered 3, after V lost 2 bases and J lost 2 bases. The CDR3 consists of 15 residues. Germline CDR1 is LGHNA and CDR2 is YNFKEQ. The CDR3 reads CASSQIAGGTYEQYF. The DNA for the CDR3 is TGTGCCAGCAGCCAAATAGCGGGAGGTACCTACGAGCAGTACTTC.

V gene TRBV29-1 combines with J gene TRBJ1-3; the D gene is possibly TRBD1 (6 bases). CDR3 length: 13 residues. V was pared by 2 bases and J by 3 bases, with 8 bases between. Per germline, CDR1 SQVTM and CDR2 ANQGSEA. In nucleotides, the CDR3 is TGCAGCGTTGAAAGAGGGGGTGGAAACACCATATATTTT. This gives the protein CSVERGGGNTIYF.

This clonotype showed up many times. The chain recombines TRBV29-1 with TRBJ1-4; D unresolved. Germline CDR1 and CDR2: SQVTM and ANQGSEA. This CDR3 has 13 amino acids. Trimming removed 4 bases from V and 2 bases from J, with 8 bases in between. The CDR3 spells CSVAVWTNEKLFF. CDR3 nucleotide sequence: TGCAGCGTTGCTGTGTGGACTAATGAAAAACTGTTTTTT.

The chain combines TRBV29-1 with TRBJ1-1; D may be TRBD1 (5 bases). The CDR3 has 14 residues. The V and J ends lost 7 bases and 3 bases respectively, with 18 bases between them. Germline CDR1 reads SQVTM; CDR2 reads ANQGSEA. For the CDR3, the DNA is TGCAGCGGGAAAGGGAGGGGCATCGACACTGAAGCTTTCTTT. This encodes CSGKGRGIDTEAFF.

This clonotype was recorded a few times. The V and J genes are TRBV18 and TRBJ2-7, with 8 bases aligning to TRBD2. V dropped 6 bases and J dropped 1; count of bases not matched to a gene: 8. The CDR3 spans 15 residues. Germline V CDR1 and CDR2: KGHSH, LQKENI. CDR3 nucleotide sequence: TGTGCCAGCTCCCCCTTAGCGGGATTGTCCTACGAGCAGTACTTC. Translated: CASSPLAGLSYEQYF.

J is TRBJ2-1 and V is TRBV7-3, with TRBD2 identical over 10 bases. Germline V CDR1 and CDR2: SGHTA, FQGTGA. V lost 3 bases to trimming and J lost 5 bases; unmatched junction nucleotides: 7. The CDR3 contains 16 residues. CDR3 in DNA: TGTGCCAGCAGCTTCCGACTAGCGGGTCTCAACAATGAGCAGTTCTTC. Encoded protein: CASSFRLAGLNNEQFF.

In regard to this clonotype: A junction end diverges from the germline sequence, so it may reflect a read error. V is TRBV20-1 and J is TRBJ2-5, with 8 bases that match TRBD2. Germline-derived CDR1 and CDR2 are DFQATT and SNEGSKA (reference sequence). This CDR3 contains 16 residues. The DNA of the CDR3 is TGCTGTGCTAGAGATGAGGCTAGCGGGTGGCTCGGGACCCAGTACTTC. This gives the protein CCARDEASGWLGTQYF.

This clonotype was detected only a few times. The rearrangement links TRBV21-1 to TRBJ2-1; the table calls TRBD1, which could not be checked here. TRBV21-1 is annotated as a pseudogene. This CDR3 has 10 residues. The CDR3 DNA is TGTGCCAGCCCGGGGAATGAGCAGTTCTTC. Amino acids: CASPGNEQFF.

This clonotype was detected a few times. The J gene is TRBJ2-3, the V gene TRBV24-1; D is possibly TRBD1 (6 bases). This CDR3 region has 14 residues. With 0 bases removed from V and 8 bases from J, the gap between germline ends came to 11 bases. CDR1 KGHDR and CDR2 SFDVKD come from the germline V gene. CDR3 sequence reads: CATSDLTTGGTQYF. The CDR3 coding sequence is TGTGCCACCAGTGATTTGACGACAGGAGGTACGCAGTATTTT.

Only a few counts were recorded for this clonotype. The rearrangement uses TRBV10-3 and TRBJ2-1; D perhaps matches TRBD2 (5 bases). V shed 5 bases and J shed 3 bases, with 17 bases lying between them. Looked up from germline, CDR1 is ENHRY and CDR2 is SYGVKD. The CDR3 is 16 amino acids. In DNA, the CDR3 is TGTGCCATCAGTAATCCAAGTCCTAGCCGCTACAATGAGCAGTTCTTC. Its translation is CAISNPSPSRYNEQFF.

As regards this clonotype: Germline is not matched at one junction end, which may reflect a read error. CDR3 loop: CASSLGPSCEQYF. DNA of the CDR3: TGCGCCAGCAGCTTGGGACCGTCCTGCGAGCAGTACTTC. The chain has TRBV5-1 and TRBJ2-7; D is undetermined. The CDR3 has 13 amino acids. The germline V gene has CDR1 SGHRS and CDR2 YFSETQ.

This rearrangement joins TRBV30 to TRBJ2-1, with TRBD2 as a possible D gene (5 bases). This CDR3 is built from 12 residues. Per germline, CDR1 GTSNPN and CDR2 SVGIG (reference sequence). Deletions cut 2 bases from V and 8 bases from J, with 10 bases between. The CDR3 DNA sequence: TGTGCCTGGAGTCCCCTGGAGGATGAGCAGTTCTTC. Translating gives CAWSPLEDEQFF.

The CDR3 loop is CASSLVAARTRGELFF. CDR3 sequence (DNA): TGCGCCAGCAGCTTGGTAGCGGCCCGAACCCGAGGGGAGCTGTTTTTT. This chain links TRBV5-1 with TRBJ2-2, with D possibly being TRBD2 (6 bases). CDR1 is SGHRS, CDR2 YFSETQ, per germline. This CDR3 comprises 16 residues. The germline V and J ends were trimmed by 0 bases and 8 bases, with 17 bases remaining between them.

The V call is TRBV25-1, the J call TRBJ2-1; D might be TRBD2 (5 bases). Trimming took 1 base from V and 5 from J, leaving 9 bases between them. This CDR3 is built from 14 residues. Germline CDR1 MGHDK, CDR2 SYGVNS. The CDR3, as DNA: TGTGCCAGCAGTGAATGGAGGACCCACAATGAGCAGTTCTTC. Its protein product is CASSEWRTHNEQFF.

The chain links TRBV2 to TRBJ2-1; 7 bases match TRBD2. With 3 bases clipped from V and 5 bases from J, the junction kept 4 bases outside the gene matches. Germline lookup yields CDR1 SNHLY and CDR2 FYNNEI. The CDR3 runs to 14 residues. The CDR3 DNA reads as TGTGCCAGCAGTGACGGGCTAGCGGACAATGAGCAGTTCTTC. This gives the protein CASSDGLADNEQFF.